This T cell receptor beta chain originates from a study of beta chain features in type 1 diabetes. Overall study context: All samples combined gave over 100 million sorted cells for examination. Study-level results: Whether TCRB rearrangement is influenced by HLA type went unresolved here. More deletions and fewer insertions at VDJ junctions were seen in type 1 diabetes patients. A greater similarity of naive, central memory and Treg TCRB repertoires was seen among patients than among healthy donors.

Concerning this clone: The target antigen is unknown.

Germline assignment: CDR1 SGHVS and CDR2 FQNEAQ. Trimming removed 7 bases from V and 4 bases from J; junction bases left unmatched: 10. This CDR3 contains 18 residues. What was sequenced were expressed TCRB transcripts, since all of the isolated RNA had been reverse transcribed. Sequencing used immunoSEQ multiplex PCR; TCRdb keeps in-frame clones, though not all of them. The sample has 430,000 or so clones, over 9.5% seen once. The sequence came from a woman aged 18-29 years in good health. V usage is TRBV7-8 and J usage is TRBJ2-6; TRBD2 matches 13 bases. Sequenced material: naive CD4+ T cells from blood. The CDR3 sequence is CASTISGLAGYGANVLTF. The CDR3 coding sequence is TGTGCCAGCACAATCTCGGGACTAGCGGGATACGGGGCCAACGTCCTGACTTTC.